This TCR beta chain was profiled in a study of blood T cell repertoires in COVID-19. Study in general: COVID-19 samples, acute and convalescent, were from the United States, Italy and Spain. From T cells, B-cell-depleted T cells, or PBMCs came the material, which was cDNA or gDNA.

Seattle patient enrollment occurred during active infection, with longitudinal follow-up thereafter. In the authors' workflow: Nucleated cell number was recorded as an estimate derived from reference gene primer amplification. Assay used: immunoSEQ multiplex PCR; TCRdb lists only in-frame clones, some missing. That table is the source of V, J and clone size, and D and trimming were worked out from the DNA. Of 400,000 or so clones in the sample, 70% to 90% were seen once. Material: peripheral blood. This TCR derives from a middle-aged woman with COVID-19, enrolled during active disease.

CDR3 coding DNA: TGTGCCAGCAGCTTTATACTAGCGGGGGGCCCCAATGAGCAGTTCTTC. This gives the protein CASSFILAGGPNEQFF. This chain connects TRBV9 to TRBJ2-1; 12 bases are shared with TRBD2. The CDR3 is 16 amino acids. Losses at the gene ends were 4 bases for V and 6 bases for J; bases not matched to a gene: 8. Germline assignment: CDR1 SGDLS and CDR2 YYNGEE. The whole variable domain, remainder taken from reference TRBV9 and TRBJ2-1, is DSGVTQTPKHLITATGQRVTLRCSPRSGDLSVYWYQQSLDQGLQFLIQYYNGEERAKGNILERFSAQQFPDLHSELNLSSLELGDSALYFCASSFILAGGPNEQFFGPGTRLTVL.